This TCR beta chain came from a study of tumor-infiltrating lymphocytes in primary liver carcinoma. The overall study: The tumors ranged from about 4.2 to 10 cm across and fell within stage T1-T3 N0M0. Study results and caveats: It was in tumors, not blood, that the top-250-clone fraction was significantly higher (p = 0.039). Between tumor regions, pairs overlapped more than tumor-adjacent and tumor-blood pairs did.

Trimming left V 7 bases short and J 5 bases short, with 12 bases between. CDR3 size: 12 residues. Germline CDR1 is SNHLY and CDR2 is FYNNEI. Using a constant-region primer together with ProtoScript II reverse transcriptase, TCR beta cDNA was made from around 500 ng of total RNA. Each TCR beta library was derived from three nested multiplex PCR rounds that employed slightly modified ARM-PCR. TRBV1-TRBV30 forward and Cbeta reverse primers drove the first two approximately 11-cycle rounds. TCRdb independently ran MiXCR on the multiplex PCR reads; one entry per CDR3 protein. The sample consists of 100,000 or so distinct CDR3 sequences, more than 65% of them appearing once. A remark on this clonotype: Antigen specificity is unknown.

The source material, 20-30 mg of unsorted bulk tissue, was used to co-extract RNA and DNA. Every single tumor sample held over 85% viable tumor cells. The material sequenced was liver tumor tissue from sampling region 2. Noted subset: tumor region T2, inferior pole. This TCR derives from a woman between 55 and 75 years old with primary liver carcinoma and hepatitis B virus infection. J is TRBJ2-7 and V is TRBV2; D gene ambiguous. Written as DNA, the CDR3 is TGTGCCAGCAATGGCGGAGCCCACGAGCAGTACTTC. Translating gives CASNGGAHEQYF.